Reported below is one T cell receptor (beta chain). The data are from a study of cytomegalovirus exposure and HLA in healthy donors. In the PCR, 60 Vbeta and 13 Jbeta primers were used. TCRdb keeps only in-frame clones here, not all; method: immunoSEQ multiplex PCR. Here the sample spans approximately 84,000 clones, over 65% being singletons. The junction had 9 bases not matched to a gene; V was cut back by 6 bases and J by 5 bases. Germline CDR1 SNHLY, CDR2 FYNNEI. The CDR3 runs 16 residues. The source is a man aged 35-49 years in good health and CMV-seropositive. The material sequenced was PBMCs. This chain links TRBV2 with TRBJ2-2; 10 nucleotides match TRBD2. The CDR3 loop is CASRDSSGSGTGELFF. The CDR3 DNA sequence: TGTGCCAGCAGGGACTCTAGCGGGAGCGGGACCGGGGAGCTGTTTTTT.